These T cell receptor beta chains were read from a single sample in a study of blood T cell repertoires in COVID-19. The assay was immunoSEQ multiplex PCR, and TCRdb's table has in-frame clones only and misses some. The profile covers about 240,000 clones, with over 75% appearing a single time and roughly 5% taken by the ten largest. Sequenced material: peripheral blood. The receptor set was obtained from a man in his forties or fifties with COVID-19, enrolled during active disease. CDR3s include the opening cysteine and the closing phenylalanine or tryptophan. D genes are given only for firm matches. Size tells how often a clone was seen (once, few, many) or the class of an expanded clone, and some rows leave it out.

TRBJ2-3,TRBV10-3,-,TRBD1,CAISESRDRSFQAQYF,TGTGCCATCAGTGAGTCCCGGGACAGGAGTTTTCAGGCGCAGTATTTT
TRBJ2-2,TRBV5-1,once,-,CASSPTGITGELFF,TGCGCCAGCAGCCCCACCGGGATCACCGGGGAGCTGTTTTTT
TRBJ2-7,TRBV4-1,-,TRBD2,CASSQVGTSGGLPYEQYF,TGCGCCAGCAGCCAAGTGGGGACTAGCGGGGGCCTACCCTACGAGCAGTACTTC
TRBJ1-2,TRBV29-1,-,-,CSSVGSGGYTF,TGCTCCAGCGTTGGTTCCGGTGGCTACACCTTC
TRBJ2-1,TRBV3-1/TRBV3-2,-,TRBD1,CASSPDRQGGYNEQFF,TGTGCCAGCAGCCCAGACCGACAGGGGGGATACAATGAGCAGTTCTTC
TRBJ1-2,TRBV5-4,-,-,CASSLLGQNYGYTF,TGTGCCAGCAGCCTTCTGGGACAAAACTATGGCTACACCTTC
TRBJ2-7,TRBV3-1/TRBV3-2,-,TRBD1,CASSQRDRSYEQYF,TGTGCCAGCAGCCAGCGGGACAGGAGCTACGAGCAGTACTTC
TRBJ2-1,TRBV5-1,-,TRBD2,CASSLGRTSGGHNEQFF,TGCGCCAGCAGCTTGGGTAGGACTAGCGGGGGTCACAATGAGCAGTTCTTC
TRBJ1-1,TRBV5-4,-,TRBD1,CASSSGTGRTNTEAFF,TGTGCCAGCAGCTCCGGGACAGGGAGGACGAACACTGAAGCTTTCTTT
TRBJ2-3,TRBV6-5,-,-,CASREGRGTDTQYF,TGTGCCAGCAGGGAGGGGAGGGGGACAGATACGCAGTATTTT
TRBJ1-4,TRBV16,-,-,CASSQSGVREKLFF,TGTGCCAGCAGCCAATCAGGGGTACGTGAAAAACTGTTTTTT
TRBJ2-7,TRBV9,-,TRBD1,CASSTTGTAYLYEQYF,TGTGCCAGCAGCACGACCGGGACAGCCTACCTCTACGAGCAGTACTTC
TRBJ2-7,TRBV27,-,TRBD1,CASSSPRRQGILGYEQYF,TGTGCCAGCAGTTCCCCGCGCAGACAGGGGATTCTTGGCTACGAGCAGTACTTC
TRBJ2-5,TRBV27,-,TRBD1,CASSSQGAWETQYF,TGTGCCAGCAGTTCCCAGGGGGCATGGGAGACCCAGTACTTC
TRBJ1-1,TRBV10-3,-,TRBD1,CATWDSLNTEAFF,TGTGCCACCTGGGACAGTCTGAACACTGAAGCTTTCTTT
TRBJ2-2,TRBV18,-,TRBD1,CASSLGQGNTGELFF,TGTGCCAGCTCATTGGGACAGGGGAACACCGGGGAGCTGTTTTTT
TRBJ2-7,TRBV20-1,-,TRBD1,CSASKLGQGAYEQYF,TGCAGTGCTAGTAAACTCGGACAGGGGGCCTACGAGCAGTACTTC
TRBJ1-6,TRBV3-1/TRBV3-2,-,-,CASSQDSYNSPLHF,TGTGCCAGCAGCCAAGACAGTTATAATTCACCCCTCCACTTT
TRBJ2-1,TRBV28,-,TRBD2,CASSLAGGSYNEQFF,TGTGCCAGCAGCTTAGCGGGGGGCTCCTACAATGAGCAGTTCTTC
TRBJ1-5,TRBV28,-,TRBD1,CASSLQLDRGDQPQHF,TGTGCCAGCAGCCTGCAATTGGACAGGGGGGACCAGCCCCAGCATTTT
TRBJ2-5,TRBV6-6,-,TRBD2,CAIGRVAGGQRTQYF,TGTGCCATCGGCCGGGTAGCGGGGGGGCAGAGGACCCAGTACTTC
TRBJ2-5,TRBV19,-,-,CASSPGVQTQYF,TGTGCCAGTAGTCCAGGGGTTCAGACCCAGTACTTC
TRBJ2-1,TRBV5-4,-,TRBD2,CASSFGLAGDSSYNEQFF,TGTGCCAGCAGCTTTGGCCTAGCGGGGGATTCCTCCTACAATGAGCAGTTCTTC
TRBJ2-3,TRBV29-1,once,-,CSVESFTDTQYF,TGCAGCGTTGAGAGCTTCACAGATACGCAGTATTTT
TRBJ2-5,TRBV18,-,-,CASSPQYQETQYF,TGTGCCAGCTCACCTCAGTACCAAGAGACCCAGTACTTC
TRBJ1-1,TRBV7-8,-,-,CASSLGLDAEAFF,TGTGCCAGCAGCTTAGGTCTAGATGCTGAAGCTTTCTTT
TRBJ1-3,TRBV19,once,-,CASSSLRNTIYF,TGTGCCAGTAGTAGTCTAAGAAACACCATATATTTT
TRBJ2-7,TRBV18,-,-,CASSPPLAASYEQYF,TGTGCCAGCTCACCACCCCTAGCCGCGTCCTACGAGCAGTACTTC
TRBJ1-2,TRBV2,many,-,CASSVTQGNGYTF,TGTGCCAGCAGTGTGACGCAGGGAAATGGCTACACCTTC
TRBJ2-7,TRBV14,-,TRBD1,CASSQEWAGGAVQYF,TGTGCCAGCAGCCAAGAATGGGCAGGGGGCGCGGTGCAGTACTTC
TRBJ1-2,TRBV14,-,-,CASSQRRQLDAVNYGYTF,TGTGCCAGCAGCCAAAGAAGACAGCTAGACGCCGTAAACTATGGCTACACCTTC
TRBJ1-6,TRBV5-4,-,TRBD1,CASSLDRDRASSPLHF,TGTGCCAGCAGCTTGGACCGGGACAGGGCTTCTTCACCCCTCCACTTT
TRBJ2-1,TRBV9,once,TRBD1,CASSVLGQGARDEQFF,TGTGCCAGCAGCGTACTCGGACAGGGGGCGCGAGATGAGCAGTTCTTC
TRBJ2-1,TRBV4-1,-,-,CASSHIHRGAVQFF,TGCGCCAGCAGCCACATACACCGGGGGGCTGTGCAGTTCTTC
TRBJ2-2,TRBV20-1,-,TRBD2,CSASAGGPTGELFF,TGCAGTGCTAGTGCGGGGGGGCCAACCGGGGAGCTGTTTTTT
TRBJ2-1,TRBV15,-,TRBD2,CATRNLLAGAAHEQFF,TGTGCCACCAGGAACTTATTAGCGGGGGCCGCGCATGAGCAGTTCTTC
TRBJ2-3,TRBV19,-,-,CASSGQYTDTQYF,TGTGCCAGTTCAGGACAGTACACAGATACGCAGTATTTT
TRBJ1-2,TRBV4-2,-,TRBD1,CASSQEEGAANYGYTF,TGTGCCAGCAGCCAAGAAGAGGGGGCCGCTAACTATGGCTACACCTTC
TRBJ2-2,TRBV5-1,-,TRBD2,CASSLYRTSGTGELFF,TGCGCCAGCAGCTTGTACCGGACTAGCGGCACCGGGGAGCTGTTTTTT
TRBJ2-3,TRBV20-1,-,TRBD2,CSASFASGGLVSTDTQYF,TGCAGTGCTAGTTTTGCTAGCGGGGGGCTCGTTAGCACAGATACGCAGTATTTT
TRBJ2-5,TRBV7-3,-,TRBD2,CASSLTSGGQETQYF,TGTGCCAGCAGCTTGACTAGCGGGGGGCAAGAGACCCAGTACTTC
TRBJ1-1,TRBV30,once,-,CAWSVRGFNTEAFF,TGTGCCTGGAGTGTACGGGGGTTCAACACTGAAGCTTTCTTT
TRBJ2-7,TRBV4-1,-,TRBD2,CASSQDGGGSYEQYF,TGCGCCAGCAGCCAAGACGGCGGGGGCTCCTACGAGCAGTACTTC
TRBJ1-2,TRBV19,-,-,CASSTTEVSIYGYTF,TGTGCCAGTAGTACGACAGAGGTCTCCATCTATGGCTACACCTTC
TRBJ2-5,TRBV9,-,TRBD2,CASSVTAGGGKTQYF,TGTGCCAGCAGCGTGACGGCGGGGGGCGGGAAGACCCAGTACTTC
TRBJ2-1,TRBV30,-,TRBD2,CAWERDLNPHNEQFF,TGTGCCTGGGAGCGGGACTTAAACCCGCACAATGAGCAGTTCTTC